This T cell receptor (beta chain) is from a study of Ad26.COV2.S vaccination and SARS-CoV-2 variants. This sample's treatment: around 19 received Ad26.COV2.S at low or high dose, single or two shots; 5 received placebo; per-sample allocation not given. Day 63 after the first injection of vaccine or placebo was the sampling time. This clone was seen only once. Only in-frame clones appear in the TCRdb table, and some are missing; sequencing was by immunoSEQ multiplex PCR. The sample yields some 350,000 clones, roughly 90% seen once. Germline values: CDR1 LNHDA, CDR2 SQIVND (reference sequence). The V end lost 3 bases, the J end lost 2 bases, and 11 bases lay between the germline ends. The CDR3 length is 14 residues.

The origin of this receptor is a person between 18 and 60 years old who received the Ad26.COV2.S COVID-19 vaccine or a placebo. The sequencing used peripheral blood, collected in a trial of Ad26.COV2.S vaccine versus placebo. The chain carries TRBV19 and TRBJ2-7; perhaps TRBD2 as D (5 bases). The CDR3 sequence: CASSIGKGTYEQYF. CDR3 bases: TGTGCCAGTAGTATCGGGAAGGGAACCTACGAGCAGTACTTC.